The TCR beta chain under discussion was sequenced for a study of Graves' ophthalmopathy and Graves' hyperthyroidism. This CDR3 spans 16 amino acids. Unmatched junction bases numbered 6, after V lost 4 bases and J lost 1 base. The germline CDR1 and CDR2 sequences are LNHNV and YYDKDF (reference sequence). Turning to this clonotype: Its specificity is unknown.

Findings and limits, study-wide: The study's model predicted ophthalmopathy progression at roughly 64% sensitivity and approximately 72% specificity.

RNA transcripts were the template, and TCR beta CDR3 regions were amplified from them. RT-PCR was first run with HTBI primers, then multiplex PCR in a second round. TCRdb reprocessed the multiplex PCR reads via MiXCR and lists one record per CDR3 protein. There are approximately 700,000 distinct CDR3 sequences in the sample; about two fifths occur only once, and under 3.5% lies in the top ten. This clonotype was obtained from an adult man with Graves' ophthalmopathy. The specimen sequenced was peripheral blood. The V and J genes are TRBV15 and TRBJ1-4, with 7 bases that match TRBD1. CDR3 bases: TGTGCCACCAGCATCGACAGGGCGGGAACTAATGAAAAACTGTTTTTT. Translated: CATSIDRAGTNEKLFF.